The TCR beta chain described here comes from a study of cytomegalovirus exposure and HLA in healthy donors. Study results and caveats: In a later analysis, an Asian-associated ancestry cluster reportedly showed fewer N-insertions than the 666-donor mean.

With 60 Vbeta and 13 Jbeta primers, the PCR was carried out. Clones were read by immunoSEQ multiplex PCR, and TCRdb kept only the in-frame ones, dropping some. The table lists around 150,000 clones, roughly 77% of them singletons. Worth noting for this clone: Its antigen is unidentified.

CDR1 is SQVTM and CDR2 is ANQGSEA in the germline V gene. CDR3 length equals 13 residues. The V and J ends lost 6 bases and 1 base respectively, with 10 bases between them. The sequence was collected from a man aged 25 to 45 in good health. The chain links TRBV29-1 to TRBJ1-3, with D unclear. Source material: PBMCs. The CDR3, as DNA: TGCAGCGTCGAGGGCCCGTCTGGAAACACCATATATTTT. As protein: CSVEGPSGNTIYF.